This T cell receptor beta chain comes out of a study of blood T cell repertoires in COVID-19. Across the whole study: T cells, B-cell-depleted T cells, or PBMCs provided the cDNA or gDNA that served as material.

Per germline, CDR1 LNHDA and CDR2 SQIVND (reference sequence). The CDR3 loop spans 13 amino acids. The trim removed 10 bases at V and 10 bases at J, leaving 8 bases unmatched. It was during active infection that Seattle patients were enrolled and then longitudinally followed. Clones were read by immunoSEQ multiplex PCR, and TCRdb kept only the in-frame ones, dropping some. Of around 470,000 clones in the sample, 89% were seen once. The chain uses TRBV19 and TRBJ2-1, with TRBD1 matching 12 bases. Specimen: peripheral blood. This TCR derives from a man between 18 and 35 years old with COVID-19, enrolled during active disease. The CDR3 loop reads CATRGQGAKEQFF. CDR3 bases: TGTGCCACCAGGGGACAGGGGGCGAAAGAGCAGTTCTTC.